The text below deals with one T cell receptor beta chain. Trimming took off 8 bases at V and 2 bases at J, with 24 bases between the two ends. The CDR3 length is 17 residues. Germline values: CDR1 MNHEY, CDR2 SMNVEV (reference sequence). This specimen belongs to a study of blood T cell repertoires in COVID-19. Produced via immunoSEQ multiplex PCR; TCRdb's table is partial and in-frame only. Of about 69,000 clones listed, 85% to 90% are singletons. The chain uses TRBV27 and TRBJ1-1, with D possibly TRBD1 on 6 matching bases. The sequenced sample consisted of peripheral blood. The receptor was isolated from an elderly man with acute or convalescent COVID-19. As DNA, the CDR3 is TGTGCCAGCCCCGATACTAACAGGGTAGGAATAAACACTGAAGCTTTCTTT. Its protein is CASPDTNRVGINTEAFF.